The clone carrying this TCR beta chain was observed a handful of times. Antigen: not known. The CDR3 loop spans 12 amino acids. CDR1 is SQVTM, CDR2 ANQGSEA, per germline. Unmatched junction bases numbered 1, after V lost 8 bases and J lost 3 bases. The data belong to a study of post-analysis software for immune sequencing data. General study points: Compared with controls, patients had more of about 5 TRBV segments, including TRBV5-6, TRBV5-1 and TRBV20-1.

TCR beta cDNA libraries included unique molecular identifiers. TCRdb called the PCR reads again in MiXCR, with one record for every CDR3 protein. The top ten clones hold approximately 4.4% of a sample with fewer than 900,000 distinct CDR3 sequences, roughly 46% of them seen once. The sequence came from a girl aged 10-17 years with multiple sclerosis. Source material: blood. The chain combines TRBV29-1 with TRBJ2-5; TRBD2 agrees at 12 bases. The CDR3 loop is CSWTSGKETQYF. CDR3 DNA sequence: TGCAGCTGGACTAGCGGGAAAGAGACCCAGTACTTC.